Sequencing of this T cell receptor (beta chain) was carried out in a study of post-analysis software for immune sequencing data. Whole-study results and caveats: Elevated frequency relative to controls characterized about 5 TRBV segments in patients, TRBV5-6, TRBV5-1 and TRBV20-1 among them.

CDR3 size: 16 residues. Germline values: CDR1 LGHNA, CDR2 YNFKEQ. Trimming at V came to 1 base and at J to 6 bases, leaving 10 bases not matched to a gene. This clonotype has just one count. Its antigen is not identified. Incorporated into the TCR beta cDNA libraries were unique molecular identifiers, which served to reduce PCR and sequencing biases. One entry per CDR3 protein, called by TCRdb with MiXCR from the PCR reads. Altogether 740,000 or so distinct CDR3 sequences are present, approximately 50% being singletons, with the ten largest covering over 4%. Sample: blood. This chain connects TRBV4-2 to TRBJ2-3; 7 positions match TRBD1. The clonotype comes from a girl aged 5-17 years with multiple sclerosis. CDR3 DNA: TGTGCCAGCAGCCAAGCTACGGGACAGAGAACTGATACGCAGTATTTT. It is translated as CASSQATGQRTDTQYF.